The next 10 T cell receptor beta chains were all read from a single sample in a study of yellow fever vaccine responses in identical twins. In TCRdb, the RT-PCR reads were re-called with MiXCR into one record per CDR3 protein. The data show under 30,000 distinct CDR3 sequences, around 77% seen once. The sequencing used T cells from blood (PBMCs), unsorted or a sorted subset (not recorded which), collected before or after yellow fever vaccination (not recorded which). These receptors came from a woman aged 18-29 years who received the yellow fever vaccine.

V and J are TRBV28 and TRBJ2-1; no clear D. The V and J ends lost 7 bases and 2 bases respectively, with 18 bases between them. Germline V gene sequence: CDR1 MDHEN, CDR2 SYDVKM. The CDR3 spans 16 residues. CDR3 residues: CASTPPTRMAYNEQFF. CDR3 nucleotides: TGTGCCAGCACCCCGCCGACCAGAATGGCCTACAATGAGCAGTTCTTC.

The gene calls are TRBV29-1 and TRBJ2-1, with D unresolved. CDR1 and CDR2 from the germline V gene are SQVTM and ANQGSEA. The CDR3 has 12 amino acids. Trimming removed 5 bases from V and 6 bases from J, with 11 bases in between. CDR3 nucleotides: TGCAGCGTTTCCAAAAGGGTCAATGAGCAGTTCTTC. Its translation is CSVSKRVNEQFF.

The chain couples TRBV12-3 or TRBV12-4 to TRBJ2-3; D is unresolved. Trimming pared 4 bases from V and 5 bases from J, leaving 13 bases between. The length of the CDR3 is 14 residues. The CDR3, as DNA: TGTGCCAGCAGTTCAACCTCCGGTAGAGATACGCAGTATTTT. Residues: CASSSTSGRDTQYF.

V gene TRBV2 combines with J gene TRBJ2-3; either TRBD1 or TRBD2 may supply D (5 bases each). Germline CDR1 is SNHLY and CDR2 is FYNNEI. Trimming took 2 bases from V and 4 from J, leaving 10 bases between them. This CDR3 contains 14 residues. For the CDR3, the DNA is TGTGCCAGCAGTGAACTTGAGGGGTCAGATACGCAGTATTTT. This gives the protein CASSELEGSDTQYF. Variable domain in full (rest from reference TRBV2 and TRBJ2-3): EPEVTQTPSHQVTQMGQEVILRCVPISNHLYFYWYRQILGQKVEFLVSFYNNEISEKSEIFDDQFSVERPDGSNFTLKIRSTKLEDSAMYFCASSELEGSDTQYFGPGTRLTVL.

Here the CDR3 reads CASSQTGQGVQPQHF. CDR3 nucleotide sequence: TGTGCCAGCTCACAAACGGGACAGGGAGTCCAGCCCCAGCATTTT. This sequence joins TRBV18 and TRBJ1-5; 9 bases are a match to TRBD1. Germline loops: CDR1 KGHSH, CDR2 LQKENI. J gave up 7 bases and V 4 bases, and 8 bases lay outside the gene matches. This CDR3 has 15 residues.

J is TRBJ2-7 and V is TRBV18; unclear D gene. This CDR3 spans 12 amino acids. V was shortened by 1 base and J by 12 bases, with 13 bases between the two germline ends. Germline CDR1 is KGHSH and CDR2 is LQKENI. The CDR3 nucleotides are TGTGCCAGCTCACCACAGACGGGCTTACTGTACTTC. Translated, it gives CASSPQTGLLYF.

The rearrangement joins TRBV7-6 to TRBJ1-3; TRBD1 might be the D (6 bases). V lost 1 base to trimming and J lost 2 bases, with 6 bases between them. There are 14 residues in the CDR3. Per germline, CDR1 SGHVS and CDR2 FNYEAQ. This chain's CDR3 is CASSLGGPGNTIYF. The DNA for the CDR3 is TGTGCCAGCAGCTTAGGGGGGCCTGGAAACACCATATATTTT.

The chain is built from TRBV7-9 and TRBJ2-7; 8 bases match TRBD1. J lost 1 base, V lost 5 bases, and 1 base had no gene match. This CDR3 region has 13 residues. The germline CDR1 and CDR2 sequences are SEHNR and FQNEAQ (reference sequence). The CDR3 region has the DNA TGTGCCAGCAGCCGACAGGGGTCCTACGAGCAGTACTTC. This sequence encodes CASSRQGSYEQYF.

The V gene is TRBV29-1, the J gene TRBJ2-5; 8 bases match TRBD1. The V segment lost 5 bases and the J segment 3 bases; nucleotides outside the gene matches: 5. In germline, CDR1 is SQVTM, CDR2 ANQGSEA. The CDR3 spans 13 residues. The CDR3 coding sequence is TGCAGCGTTCATCCAGGGGGCGAAGAGACCCAGTACTTC. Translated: CSVHPGGEETQYF.

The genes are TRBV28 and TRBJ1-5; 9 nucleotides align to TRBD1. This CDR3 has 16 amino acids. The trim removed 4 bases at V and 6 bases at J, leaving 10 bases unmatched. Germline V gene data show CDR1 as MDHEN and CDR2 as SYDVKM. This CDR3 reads CASSSPGQGESQPQHF. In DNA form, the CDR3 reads TGTGCCAGCAGTTCGCCGGGACAGGGAGAGAGTCAGCCCCAGCATTTT.